The 3 T cell receptor beta chains below were found in one sample sequenced in a study of T cells in Graves' hyperthyroidism and ophthalmopathy. Authors of the study amplified TCR beta CDR3 regions from RNA transcripts. HTBI primers were employed in a first-round RT-PCR of the TCR CDR3. TCRdb re-called the multiplex PCR reads with MiXCR, one entry per CDR3 protein. The sample lists hundreds of thousands of distinct CDR3 sequences; 38% were seen once. Sequences were obtained from blood. These receptor sequences come from a man younger than 30 with Graves' hyperthyroidism.

This clonotype came up many times. The rearrangement uses TRBV2 and TRBJ1-2, with D tentatively TRBD1 (5 bases). V lost 5 bases to trimming and J lost 2 bases, with 9 bases between them. This CDR3 spans 13 amino acids. Germline assignment: CDR1 SNHLY and CDR2 FYNNEI. CDR3 DNA sequence: TGTGCCAGCAGTCCGACAGCGAACTATGGCTACACCTTC. Translating it yields CASSPTANYGYTF.

This clonotype was seen only a few times. This chain connects TRBV19 to TRBJ1-1, with D tentatively TRBD1 (6 bases). V dropped 3 bases and J dropped 1 base, with 9 bases sitting between them. CDR3 length: 14 amino acids. The germline V gene has CDR1 LNHDA and CDR2 SQIVND (reference sequence). The CDR3 sequence: CASSIGQKNTEAFF. The CDR3 DNA reads TGTGCCAGTAGTATTGGACAGAAGAACACTGAAGCTTTCTTT.

In its sample, this clonotype was seen many times. The chain carries TRBV10-3 and TRBJ1-1; possible D gene TRBD1, 6 bases. V gave up 10 bases and J gave up 0 bases, with 15 bases separating them. The CDR3 is 14 residues long. From germline, CDR1 is ENHRY and CDR2 SYGVKD. This chain's CDR3 is CATGGPPMNTEAFF. CDR3 nucleotides: TGTGCCACCGGGGGCCCCCCCATGAACACTGAAGCTTTCTTT.